Listed below are T cell receptor beta chains from one sample, sequenced in a study of T cells after yellow fever vaccination. TCRdb re-called the 5' RACE reads with MiXCR, one entry per CDR3 protein. The table has approximately 260,000 distinct CDR3 sequences, around 4.9% seen once. The sample in question was CD4+ T cells sorted from PBMCs, obtained on the day of the yellow fever booster vaccination. The receptors were sampled from a young man who received the YFV17D yellow fever vaccine. CDR3s leave out the opening cysteine and the closing phenylalanine or tryptophan. Each record gives: V gene, J gene, clone size, CDR3 protein. Size tells how often a clone was seen (once, few, many) or the class of an expanded clone, and some rows leave it out.

v_gene: TRBV5-1; j_gene: TRBJ1-1; abundance: many; CDR3aa: ASSLRSGANTEAF
v_gene: TRBV7-9; j_gene: TRBJ1-1; abundance: many; CDR3aa: ASSLDGGSEAF
v_gene: TRBV4-1; j_gene: TRBJ1-5; abundance: few; CDR3aa: ASSQDGGFGNQPQH
v_gene: TRBV20-1; j_gene: TRBJ2-1; abundance: many; CDR3aa: SALRGYNEQF
v_gene: TRBV11-2; j_gene: TRBJ2-6; abundance: many; CDR3aa: ASSLGGSGANVLT
v_gene: TRBV5-1; j_gene: TRBJ2-5; abundance: few; CDR3aa: ASGTVGTQETQY
v_gene: TRBV3-1; j_gene: TRBJ1-2; abundance: -; CDR3aa: ARGLRQCGYT
v_gene: TRBV9; j_gene: TRBJ1-3; abundance: few; CDR3aa: ASSGPLGGNTIY
v_gene: TRBV10-3; j_gene: TRBJ1-5; abundance: many; CDR3aa: AISVAGGQPQH
v_gene: TRBV29-1; j_gene: TRBJ2-5; abundance: once; CDR3aa: SAREGETQY
v_gene: TRBV10-3; j_gene: TRBJ1-1; abundance: few; CDR3aa: AISEGSAGMNTEAF
v_gene: TRBV2; j_gene: TRBJ1-1; abundance: many; CDR3aa: ASRTTGNTEAF
v_gene: TRBV9; j_gene: TRBJ1-2; abundance: few; CDR3aa: ASSPRTEGYGYT
v_gene: TRBV7-8; j_gene: TRBJ2-7; abundance: many; CDR3aa: ASSLVQGAIEQY
v_gene: TRBV3-1; j_gene: TRBJ2-2; abundance: many; CDR3aa: ASSQQHTGELF
v_gene: TRBV12-3/TRBV12-4; j_gene: TRBJ1-1; abundance: few; CDR3aa: ATLRTQGTEAF
v_gene: TRBV20-1; j_gene: TRBJ1-5; abundance: -; CDR3aa: SARAPGRPQH